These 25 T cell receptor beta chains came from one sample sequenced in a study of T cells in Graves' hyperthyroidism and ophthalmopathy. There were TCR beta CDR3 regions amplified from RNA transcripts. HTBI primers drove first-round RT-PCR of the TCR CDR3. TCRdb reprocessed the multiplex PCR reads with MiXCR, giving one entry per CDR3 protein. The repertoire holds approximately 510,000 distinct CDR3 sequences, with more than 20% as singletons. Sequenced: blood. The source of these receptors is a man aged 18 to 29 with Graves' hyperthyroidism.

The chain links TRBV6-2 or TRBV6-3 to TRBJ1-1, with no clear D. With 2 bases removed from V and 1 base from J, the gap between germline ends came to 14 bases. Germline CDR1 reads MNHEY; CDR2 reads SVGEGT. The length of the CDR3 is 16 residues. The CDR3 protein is CASSYERREGNTEAFF. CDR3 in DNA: TGTGCCAGCAGTTACGAAAGGAGGGAAGGGAACACTGAAGCTTTCTTT.

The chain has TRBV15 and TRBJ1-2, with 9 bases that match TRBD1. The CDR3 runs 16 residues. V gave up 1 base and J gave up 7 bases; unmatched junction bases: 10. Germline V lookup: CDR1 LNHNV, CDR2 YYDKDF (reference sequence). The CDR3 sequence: CATSRVPGQGLAGYTF. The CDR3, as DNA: TGTGCCACCAGCAGAGTCCCGGGACAGGGACTTGCTGGCTACACCTTC.

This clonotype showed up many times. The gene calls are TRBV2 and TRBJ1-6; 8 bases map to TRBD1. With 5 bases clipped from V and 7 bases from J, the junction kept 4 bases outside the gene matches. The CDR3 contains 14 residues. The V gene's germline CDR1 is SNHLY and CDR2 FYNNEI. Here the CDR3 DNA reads TGTGCCAGCAGTCCACAGGGGGGAAATTCACCCCTCCACTTT. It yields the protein CASSPQGGNSPLHF.

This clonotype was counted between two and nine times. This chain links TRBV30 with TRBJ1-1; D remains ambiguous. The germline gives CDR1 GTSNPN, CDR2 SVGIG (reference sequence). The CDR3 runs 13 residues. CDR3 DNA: TGTGCTCTAACCGGCTCCCTGACGGGTGAAGCTTTCTTT. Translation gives CALTGSLTGEAFF.

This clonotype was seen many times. In nucleotides, the CDR3 is TGTGCCAGCACCGCTACGGGAGAGACCCAGTACTTC. This encodes CASTATGETQYF. The chain links TRBV6-1 to TRBJ2-5; D not resolved. The CDR3 is made up of 12 amino acids. V dropped 7 bases and J dropped 4 bases, with 10 bases sitting between them. CDR1 is MNHNS and CDR2 is SASEGT in the germline V gene.

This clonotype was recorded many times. The CDR3 sequence: CASSSANQETQYF. The CDR3 coding sequence is TGTGCCAGCAGTTCAGCGAACCAAGAGACCCAGTACTTC. V gene TRBV12-3 or TRBV12-4 combines with J gene TRBJ2-5; no definite D call. The CDR3 extends over 13 amino acids. Trimming left V 4 bases short and J 0 bases short, with 6 bases between.

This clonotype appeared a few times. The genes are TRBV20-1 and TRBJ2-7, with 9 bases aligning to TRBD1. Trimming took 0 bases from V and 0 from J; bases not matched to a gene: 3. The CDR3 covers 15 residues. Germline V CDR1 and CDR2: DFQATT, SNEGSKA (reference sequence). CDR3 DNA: TGCAGTGCTAGAGAAGGGACAGGGACCTCCTACGAGCAGTACTTC. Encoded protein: CSAREGTGTSYEQYF.

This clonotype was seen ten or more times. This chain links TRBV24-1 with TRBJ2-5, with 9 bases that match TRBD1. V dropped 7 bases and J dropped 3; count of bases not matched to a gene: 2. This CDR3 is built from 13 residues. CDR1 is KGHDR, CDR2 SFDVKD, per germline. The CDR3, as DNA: TGTGCCACCAGCACAGGGGGCGAAGAGACCCAGTACTTC. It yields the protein CATSTGGEETQYF.

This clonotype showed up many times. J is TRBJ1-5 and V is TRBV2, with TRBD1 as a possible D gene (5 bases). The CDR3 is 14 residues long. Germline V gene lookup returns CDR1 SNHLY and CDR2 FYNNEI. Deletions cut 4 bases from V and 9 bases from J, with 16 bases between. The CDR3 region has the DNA TGTGCCAGCAGTGTTGAATCCCAGGGAGGGCCCCAGCATTTT. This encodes CASSVESQGGPQHF.

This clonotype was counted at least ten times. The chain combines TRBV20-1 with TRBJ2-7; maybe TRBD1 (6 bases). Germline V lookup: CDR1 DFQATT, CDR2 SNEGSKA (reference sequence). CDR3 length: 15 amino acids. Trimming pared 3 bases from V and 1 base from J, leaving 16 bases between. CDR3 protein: CSARVEGDLSYEQYF. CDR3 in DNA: TGCAGTGCTAGGGTCGAGGGGGATCTTTCCTACGAGCAGTACTTC.

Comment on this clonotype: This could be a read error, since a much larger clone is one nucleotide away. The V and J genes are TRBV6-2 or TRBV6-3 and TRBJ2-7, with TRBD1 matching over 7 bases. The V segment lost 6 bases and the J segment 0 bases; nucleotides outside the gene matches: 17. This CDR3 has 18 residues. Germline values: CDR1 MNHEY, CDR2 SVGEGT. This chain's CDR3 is CASSPHSWQGQSSYEQYF. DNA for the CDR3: TGTGCCAGCAGCCCTCACTCCTGGCAGGGACAGTCCTCCTACGAGCAGTACTTC.

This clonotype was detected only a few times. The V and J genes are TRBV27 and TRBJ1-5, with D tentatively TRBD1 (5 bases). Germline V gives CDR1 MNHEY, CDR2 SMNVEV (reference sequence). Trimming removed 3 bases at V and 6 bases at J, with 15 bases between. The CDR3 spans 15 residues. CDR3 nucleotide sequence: TGTGCCAGCAGTTTGGTTGGCGGGGCAATTCAGCCCCAGCATTTT. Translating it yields CASSLVGGAIQPQHF.

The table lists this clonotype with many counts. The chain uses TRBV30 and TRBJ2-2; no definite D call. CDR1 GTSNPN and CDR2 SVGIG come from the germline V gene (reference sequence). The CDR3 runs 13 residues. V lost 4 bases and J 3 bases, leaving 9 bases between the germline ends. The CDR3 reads CAWNRLYTGELFF. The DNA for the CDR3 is TGTGCCTGGAACCGGTTGTACACCGGGGAGCTGTTTTTT.

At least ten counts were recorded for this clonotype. CDR3 sequence: CASSEQGGDTGELFF. Here the CDR3 DNA reads TGTGCCAGCAGCGAACAGGGAGGGGACACCGGGGAGCTGTTTTTT. The V gene is TRBV6-1, the J gene TRBJ2-2; D might be TRBD2 (7 bases). The CDR3 sequence is 15 residues long. V dropped 6 bases and J dropped 3 bases, with 14 bases sitting between them. Germline V lookup: CDR1 MNHNS, CDR2 SASEGT.

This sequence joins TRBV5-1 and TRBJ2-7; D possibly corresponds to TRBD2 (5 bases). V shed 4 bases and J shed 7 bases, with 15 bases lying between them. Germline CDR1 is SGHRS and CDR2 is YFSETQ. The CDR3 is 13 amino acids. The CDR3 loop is CASSVLAPGEQYF. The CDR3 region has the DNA TGCGCCAGCAGCGTCCTGGCCCCGGGGGAGCAGTACTTC.

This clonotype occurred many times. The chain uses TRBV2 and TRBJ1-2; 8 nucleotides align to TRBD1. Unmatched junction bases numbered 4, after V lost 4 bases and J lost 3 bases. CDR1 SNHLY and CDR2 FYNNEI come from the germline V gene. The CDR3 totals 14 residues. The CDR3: CASSALGQDYGYTF. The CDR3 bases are TGTGCCAGCAGTGCCCTGGGACAGGACTATGGCTACACCTTC.

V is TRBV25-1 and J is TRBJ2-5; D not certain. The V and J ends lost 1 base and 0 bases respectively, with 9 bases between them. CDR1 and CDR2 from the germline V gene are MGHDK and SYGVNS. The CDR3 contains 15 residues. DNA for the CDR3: TGTGCCAGCAGTGAATTCTACCAGCACCAAGAGACCCAGTACTTC. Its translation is CASSEFYQHQETQYF. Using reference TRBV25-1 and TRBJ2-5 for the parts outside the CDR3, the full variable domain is EADIYQTPRYLVIGTGKKITLECSQTMGHDKMYWYQQDPGMELHLIHYSYGVNSTEKGDLSSESTVSRIRTEHFPLTLESARPSHTSQYLCASSEFYQHQETQYFGPGTRLLVL.

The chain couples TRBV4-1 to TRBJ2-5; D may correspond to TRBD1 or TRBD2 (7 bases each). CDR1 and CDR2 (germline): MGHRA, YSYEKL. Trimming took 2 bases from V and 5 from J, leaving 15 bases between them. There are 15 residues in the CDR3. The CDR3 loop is CASSQLSGGGETQYF. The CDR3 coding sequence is TGCGCCAGCAGCCAACTTTCAGGGGGAGGGGAGACCCAGTACTTC.

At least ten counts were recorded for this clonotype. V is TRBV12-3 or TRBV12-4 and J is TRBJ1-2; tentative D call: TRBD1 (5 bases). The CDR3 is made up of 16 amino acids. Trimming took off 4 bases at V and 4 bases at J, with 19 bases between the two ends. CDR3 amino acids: CASSYSVFDSLYGYTF. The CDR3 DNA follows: TGTGCCAGCAGTTACTCCGTATTCGACAGTCTCTATGGCTACACCTTC.

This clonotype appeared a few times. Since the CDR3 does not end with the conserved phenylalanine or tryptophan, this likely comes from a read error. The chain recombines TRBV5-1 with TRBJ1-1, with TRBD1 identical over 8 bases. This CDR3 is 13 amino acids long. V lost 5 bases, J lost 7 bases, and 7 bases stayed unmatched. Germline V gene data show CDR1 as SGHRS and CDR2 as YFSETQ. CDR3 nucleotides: TGCGCCAGCAGAAACAGGGGGATGGATGAAGCTTTCTCT. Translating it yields CASRNRGMDEAFS.

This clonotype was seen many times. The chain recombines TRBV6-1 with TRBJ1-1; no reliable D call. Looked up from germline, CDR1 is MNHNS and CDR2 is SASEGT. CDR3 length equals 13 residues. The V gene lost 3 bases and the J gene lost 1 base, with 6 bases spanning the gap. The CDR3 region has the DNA TGTGCCAGCAGTGACAAAGAGAACACTGAAGCTTTCTTT. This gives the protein CASSDKENTEAFF.

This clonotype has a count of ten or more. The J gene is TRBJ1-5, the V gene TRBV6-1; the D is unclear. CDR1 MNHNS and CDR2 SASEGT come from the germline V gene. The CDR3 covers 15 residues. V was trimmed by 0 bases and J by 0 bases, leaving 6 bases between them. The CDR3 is CASSEADYSNQPQHF. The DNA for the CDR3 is TGTGCCAGCAGTGAAGCAGATTATAGCAATCAGCCCCAGCATTTT.

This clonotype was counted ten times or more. CDR3 DNA sequence: TGTGCCAGCAGTTACGCACGTCCGGGACAGGGCATTTCTTTCTTT. Protein: CASSYARPGQGISFF. This chain joins TRBV6-5 and TRBJ1-1, with 9 nucleotides matching TRBD1. In germline, CDR1 is MNHEY, CDR2 SVGAGI. After removal of 2 bases from V and 12 bases from J, the junction contained 13 bases not matched to a gene. This CDR3 comprises 15 residues.

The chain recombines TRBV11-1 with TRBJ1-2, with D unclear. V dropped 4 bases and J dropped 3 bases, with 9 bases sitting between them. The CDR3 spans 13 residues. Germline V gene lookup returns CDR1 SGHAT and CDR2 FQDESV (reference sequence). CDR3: CASSSRTDYGYTF. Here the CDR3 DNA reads TGTGCCAGCAGCTCACGGACGGACTATGGCTACACCTTC.

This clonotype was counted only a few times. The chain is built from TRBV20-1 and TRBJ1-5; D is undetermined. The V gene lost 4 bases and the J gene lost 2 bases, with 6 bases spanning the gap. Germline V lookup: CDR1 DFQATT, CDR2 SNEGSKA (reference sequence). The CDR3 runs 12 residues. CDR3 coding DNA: TGCAGTGCTATTACAGGCAATCAGCCCCAGCATTTT. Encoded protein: CSAITGNQPQHF.